The clone carrying this T cell receptor (beta chain) was observed at least ten times. Its matching antigen is unknown. CDR3 length equals 14 residues. Germline loops: CDR1 SGHRS, CDR2 YFSETQ. V lost 4 bases and J lost 4, with 14 bases in between. This specimen comes from a study of CD8+CD57+ T cells in acquired aplastic anemia. Study-level background: An average of roughly 3.2 ug of DNA was obtained from sorted CD4+ and CD8+ cells. Read counts for CD4+ cells (from healthy donors) averaged roughly 10 million.

The study's findings and limits: Any difference that existed in CD8+ Simpson's diversity between patients and controls was not significant. Researchers report that around 30 CD8+ CDR3 sequences appeared in both patients and controls.

According to the study, genomic DNA was the template for TCR beta VDJ and CDR3 profiling. A single record per CDR3 protein comes from TCRdb applying MiXCR to the reads. The sample has under 150,000 distinct CDR3 sequences, 40% to 45% seen once; the top ten hold 6.5% to 10%. The gene calls are TRBV5-1 and TRBJ1-2; no clear D. This TCR came from a human donor in good health, serving as a control. Sequencing was done on a sample of sorted CD4+, CD8+, or CD8+CD57+ T cells (not recorded which) from PBMCs. CDR3 protein: CASSAGGRSYGYTF. CDR3 bases: TGCGCCAGCAGCGCGGGAGGCCGGAGCTATGGCTACACCTTC.